This T cell receptor (beta chain) was obtained from a study of response to subunit inactivated influenza vaccine. Study-wide results and caveats: With each seasonal influenza vaccination, the authors suggested, few new T cells are recruited.

TCRdb reanalysed the RT-PCR reads using MiXCR and keeps one entry per CDR3 protein. This sample has hundreds of thousands of distinct CDR3 sequences, with around a sixth found just once. A note on this clonotype: Antigen specificity is unknown.

The V gene's germline CDR1 is KGHSH and CDR2 LQKENI. The CDR3 length is 15 residues. V lost 1 base to trimming and J lost 0 bases, with 8 bases between them. The origin of this receptor is a man aged 45-65 years who received an inactivated influenza vaccine. This chain connects TRBV18 to TRBJ2-3; TRBD2 is a possible D gene (5 bases). The sequencing here drew on PBMCs from blood, taken around 5 days after vaccination. Here the CDR3 reads CASSPREWSTDTQYF. CDR3 sequence (DNA): TGTGCCAGCTCACCACGGGAGTGGAGCACAGATACGCAGTATTTT.